One and the same sample provided the 9 T cell receptor beta chains below, sequenced in a study of blood T cell repertoires in COVID-19. The protocol was immunoSEQ multiplex PCR, while the TCRdb copy is restricted to in-frame clones and leaves out a portion. The sample has nearly 90,000 clones, approximately 88% seen once; the top ten hold 0.47%. The sample was peripheral blood. The source of these receptors is a man in his 60s with acute or convalescent COVID-19.

The rearrangement links TRBV19 to TRBJ2-3; D might be TRBD2 (7 bases). Trimming removed 3 bases at V and 0 bases at J, with 10 bases between. This CDR3 has 15 residues. Germline CDR1 LNHDA, CDR2 SQIVND (reference sequence). CDR3 sequence reads: CASSMRGGSTDTQYF. CDR3 in DNA: TGTGCCAGTAGTATGAGGGGGGGAAGCACAGATACGCAGTATTTT.

V gene TRBV7-9 combines with J gene TRBJ2-7; 9 bases fit TRBD2. Germline V CDR1 and CDR2: SEHNR, FQNEAQ (reference sequence). The CDR3 contains 14 residues. The V and J ends lost 7 bases and 4 bases, in that order; junction bases with no gene match: 8. The CDR3 bases are TGTGCCAGCACCACCGGGACTAGCAGTTACGAGCAGTACTTC. Protein sequence: CASTTGTSSYEQYF. Full variable domain (outside the CDR3, taken from reference TRBV7-9 and TRBJ2-7): DTGVSQNPRHKITKRGQNVTFRCDPISEHNRLYWYRQTLGQGPEFLTYFQNEAQLEKSRLLSDRFSAERPKGSFSTLEIQRTEQGDSAMYLCASTTGTSSYEQYFGPGTRLTVT.

The chain uses TRBV5-6 and TRBJ1-5; D uncertain. The germline V gene has CDR1 SGHDT and CDR2 YYEEEE. The CDR3 consists of 14 residues. V lost 3 bases and J 5 bases, leaving 12 bases between the germline ends. The CDR3, as DNA: TGTGCCAGCAGCTCCCGAGAGCGGGATCAGCCCCAGCATTTT. It is translated as CASSSRERDQPQHF.

The chain combines TRBV19 with TRBJ2-7; the D gene is possibly TRBD1 (5 bases). Germline values: CDR1 LNHDA, CDR2 SQIVND (reference sequence). V lost 4 bases, J lost 2 bases, and 9 bases lay in between. There are 13 residues in the CDR3. The CDR3 is CASSNAGTYEQYF. The DNA for the CDR3 is TGTGCCAGTAGTAATGCAGGGACCTACGAGCAGTACTTC.

This clone was seen only a few times. The chain uses TRBV30 and TRBJ2-3; tentatively, D is TRBD1 (6 bases). V shed 2 bases and J shed 4 bases, with 13 bases lying between them. The CDR3 extends over 14 amino acids. CDR1 and CDR2 (germline): GTSNPN, SVGIG (reference sequence). The CDR3 is CAWSWLAGADTQYF. The CDR3 DNA sequence: TGTGCCTGGAGTTGGTTGGCAGGGGCAGATACGCAGTATTTT.

The chain couples TRBV2 to TRBJ1-3, with 8 bases matching TRBD1. Germline V gives CDR1 SNHLY, CDR2 FYNNEI. CDR3 size: 14 residues. The V segment lost 7 bases and the J segment 5 bases; nucleotides outside the gene matches: 7. CDR3 sequence (DNA): TGTGCCAGCATCTGGACAGGGAGGCGAAACACCATATATTTT. It encodes CASIWTGRRNTIYF. Full variable domain (outside the CDR3, taken from reference TRBV2 and TRBJ1-3): EPEVTQTPSHQVTQMGQEVILRCVPISNHLYFYWYRQILGQKVEFLVSFYNNEISEKSEIFDDQFSVERPDGSNFTLKIRSTKLEDSAMYFCASIWTGRRNTIYFGEGSWLTVV.

The genes are TRBV18 and TRBJ2-3; TRBD1 might be the D (5 bases). Germline V lookup: CDR1 KGHSH, CDR2 LQKENI. The CDR3 totals 13 residues. V was pared by 9 bases and J by 2 bases, with 12 bases between. The CDR3 DNA sequence: TGTGCCAGTGGAGAAGGGGTCACAGATACGCAGTATTTT. It yields the protein CASGEGVTDTQYF.

The genes are TRBV19 and TRBJ1-2, with TRBD1 identical over 8 bases. Germline CDR1 and CDR2: LNHDA and SQIVND (reference sequence). This CDR3 contains 15 residues. Germline trimming cut 5 bases from V and 6 bases from J; bases unmatched to any gene: 11. CDR3 sequence (DNA): TGTGCCAGTAGTGAGCTTGCCAGGGGGCTAGATGGCTACACCTTC. It codes for CASSELARGLDGYTF.

The CDR3 protein is CASSEATSGVAGELFF. The CDR3 DNA is TGCGCCAGCAGTGAGGCGACTAGCGGGGTAGCCGGGGAGCTGTTTTTT. V is TRBV10-2 and J is TRBJ2-2, with TRBD2 identical over 11 bases. The V and J ends lost 2 bases and 6 bases, in that order; junction bases with no gene match: 5. Germline-derived CDR1 and CDR2 are WSHSY and SAAADI. This CDR3 is built from 16 residues.